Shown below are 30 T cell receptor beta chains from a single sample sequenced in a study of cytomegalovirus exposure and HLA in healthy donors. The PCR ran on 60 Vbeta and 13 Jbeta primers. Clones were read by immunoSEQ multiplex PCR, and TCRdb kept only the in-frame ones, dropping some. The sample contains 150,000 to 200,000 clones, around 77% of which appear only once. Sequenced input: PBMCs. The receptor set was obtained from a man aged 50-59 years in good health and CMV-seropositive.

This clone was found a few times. The CDR3: CASSIRTGGAGGQPQHF. The CDR3 DNA reads as TGTGCCAGCAGTATCCGGACAGGGGGCGCAGGTGGACAGCCCCAGCATTTT. The J gene is TRBJ1-5, the V gene TRBV27; TRBD1 aligns across 11 bases. The CDR3 runs to 17 residues. With V trimmed by 5 bases and J by 7 bases, 13 bases remained unmatched. Looked up from germline, CDR1 is MNHEY and CDR2 is SMNVEV (reference sequence).

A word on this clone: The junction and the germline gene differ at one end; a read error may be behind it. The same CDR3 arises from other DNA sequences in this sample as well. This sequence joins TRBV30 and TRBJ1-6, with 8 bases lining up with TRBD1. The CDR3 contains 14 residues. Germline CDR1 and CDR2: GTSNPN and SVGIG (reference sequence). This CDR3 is CAWTGGAYNSPLHF. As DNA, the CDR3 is TGTGCCTGGACAGGGGGCGCGTATAATTCCCCCCTCCACTTT.

CDR3 loop: CASSLDHSPHQPQHF. Here the CDR3 DNA reads TGTGCCAGCAGCTTAGATCACAGTCCCCATCAGCCCCAGCATTTT. V is TRBV7-2 and J is TRBJ1-5; D not resolved. Trimming shortened V by 1 base and J by 5 bases, and 12 bases separated the two germline ends. The CDR3 consists of 15 residues. From germline, CDR1 is SGHTA and CDR2 FQGNSA.

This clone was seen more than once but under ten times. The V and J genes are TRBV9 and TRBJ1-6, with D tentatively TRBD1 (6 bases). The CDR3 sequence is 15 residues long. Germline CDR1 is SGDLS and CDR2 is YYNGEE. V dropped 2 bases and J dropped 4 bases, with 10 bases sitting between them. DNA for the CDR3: TGTGCCAGCAGCGTGACAGGCACGTATAATTCACCCCTCCACTTT. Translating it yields CASSVTGTYNSPLHF.

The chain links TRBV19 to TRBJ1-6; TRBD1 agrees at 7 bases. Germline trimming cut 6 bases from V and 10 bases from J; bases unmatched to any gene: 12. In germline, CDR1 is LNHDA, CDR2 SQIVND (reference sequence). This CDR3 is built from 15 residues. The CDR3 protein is CASSPSPGGNSPLHF. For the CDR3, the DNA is TGTGCCAGTAGCCCCAGTCCAGGGGGGAACTCACCCCTCCACTTT.

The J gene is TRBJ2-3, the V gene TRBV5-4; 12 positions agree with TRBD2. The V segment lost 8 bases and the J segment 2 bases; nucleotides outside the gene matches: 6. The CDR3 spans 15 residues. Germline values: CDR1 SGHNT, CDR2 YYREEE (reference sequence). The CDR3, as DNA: TGTGCCAGTTCTAGCGGGGGGGACCCCACAGATACGCAGTATTTT. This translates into CASSSGGDPTDTQYF.

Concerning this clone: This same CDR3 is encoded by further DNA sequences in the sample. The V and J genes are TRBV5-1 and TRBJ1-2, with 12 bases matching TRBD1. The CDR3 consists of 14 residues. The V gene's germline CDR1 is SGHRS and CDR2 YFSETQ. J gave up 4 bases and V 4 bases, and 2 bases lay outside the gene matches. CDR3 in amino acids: CASSTGQGAYGYTF. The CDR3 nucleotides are TGCGCCAGCAGCACGGGACAGGGGGCCTATGGCTACACCTTC.

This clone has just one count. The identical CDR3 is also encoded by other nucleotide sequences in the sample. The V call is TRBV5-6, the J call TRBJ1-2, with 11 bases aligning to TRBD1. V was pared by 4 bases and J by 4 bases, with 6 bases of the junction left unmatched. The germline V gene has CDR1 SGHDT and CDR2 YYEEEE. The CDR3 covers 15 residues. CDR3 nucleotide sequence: TGTGCCAGCAGCCCCTCCGGACAGGGGGCCTATGGCTACACCTTC. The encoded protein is CASSPSGQGAYGYTF.

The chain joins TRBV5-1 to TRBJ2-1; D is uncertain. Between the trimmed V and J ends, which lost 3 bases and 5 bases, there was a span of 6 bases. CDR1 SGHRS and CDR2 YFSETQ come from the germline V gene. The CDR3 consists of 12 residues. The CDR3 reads CASSSADNEQFF. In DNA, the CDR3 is TGCGCCAGCAGCTCCGCAGACAATGAGCAGTTCTTC.

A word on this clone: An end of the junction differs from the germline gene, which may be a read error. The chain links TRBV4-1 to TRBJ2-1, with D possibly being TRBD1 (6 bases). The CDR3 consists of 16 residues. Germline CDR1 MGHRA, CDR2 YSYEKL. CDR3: CAGSQDLGGNYNEQFF. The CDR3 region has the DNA TGCGCCGGCAGCCAAGATTTAGGGGGAAATTACAATGAGCAGTTCTTC.

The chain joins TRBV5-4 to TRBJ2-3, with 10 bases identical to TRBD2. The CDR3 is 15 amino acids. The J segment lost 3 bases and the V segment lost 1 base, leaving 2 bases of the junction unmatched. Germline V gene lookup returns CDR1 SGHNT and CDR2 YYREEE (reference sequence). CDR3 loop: CASSLLSGGTDTQYF. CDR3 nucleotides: TGTGCCAGCAGCTTGCTTAGCGGGGGGACAGATACGCAGTATTTT. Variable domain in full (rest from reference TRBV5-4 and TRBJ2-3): ETGVTQSPTHLIKTRGQQVTLRCSSQSGHNTVSWYQQALGQGPQFIFQYYREEENGRGNFPPRFSGLQFPNYSSELNVNALELDDSALYLCASSLLSGGTDTQYFGPGTRLTVL.

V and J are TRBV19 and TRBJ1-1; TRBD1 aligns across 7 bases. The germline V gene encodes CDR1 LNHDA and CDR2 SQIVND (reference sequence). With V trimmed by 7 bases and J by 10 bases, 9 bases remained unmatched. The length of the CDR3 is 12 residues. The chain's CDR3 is CASIDREDTAFF. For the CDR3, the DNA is TGTGCCAGTATTGACAGGGAGGATACAGCTTTCTTT.

For the CDR3, the DNA is TGTGCCAGCAGCTCGACAGGGCCCAATGAAAAACTGTTTTTT. Amino acids: CASSSTGPNEKLFF. The chain employs TRBV5-4 and TRBJ1-4, with 7 bases lining up with TRBD1. CDR3 length: 14 residues. Per the germline V gene, CDR1 is SGHNT and CDR2 is YYREEE (reference sequence). J was trimmed by 5 bases and V by 3 bases; bases with no gene match: 4.

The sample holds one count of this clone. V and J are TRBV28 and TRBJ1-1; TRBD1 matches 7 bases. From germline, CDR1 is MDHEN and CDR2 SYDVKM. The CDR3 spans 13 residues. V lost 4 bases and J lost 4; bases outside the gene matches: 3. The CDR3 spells CASSSDRVTEAFF. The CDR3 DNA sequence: TGTGCCAGCAGTTCAGACAGGGTCACTGAAGCTTTCTTT.

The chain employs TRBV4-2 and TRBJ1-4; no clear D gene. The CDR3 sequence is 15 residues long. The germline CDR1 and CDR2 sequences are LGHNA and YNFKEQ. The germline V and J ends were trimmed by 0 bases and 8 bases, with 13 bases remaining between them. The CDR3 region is CASSQDRQKREKLFF. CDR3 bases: TGTGCCAGCAGCCAAGACCGACAAAAAAGGGAAAAACTGTTTTTT.

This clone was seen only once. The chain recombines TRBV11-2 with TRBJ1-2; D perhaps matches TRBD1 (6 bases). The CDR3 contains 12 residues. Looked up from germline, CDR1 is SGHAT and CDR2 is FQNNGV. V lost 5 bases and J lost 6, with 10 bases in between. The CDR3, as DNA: TGTGCCAGCAGCCCGAACAGGGATGGCTACACCTTC. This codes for CASSPNRDGYTF. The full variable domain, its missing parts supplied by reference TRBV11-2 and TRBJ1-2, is EAGVAQSPRYKIIEKRQSVAFWCNPISGHATLYWYQQILGQGPKLLIQFQNNGVVDDSQLPKDRFSAERLKGVDSTLKIQPAKLEDSAVYLCASSPNRDGYTFGSGTRLTVV.

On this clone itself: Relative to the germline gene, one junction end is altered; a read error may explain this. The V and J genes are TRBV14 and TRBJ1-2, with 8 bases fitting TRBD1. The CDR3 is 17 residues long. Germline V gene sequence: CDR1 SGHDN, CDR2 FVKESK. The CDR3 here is CVSSQARQGYLNYGYTF. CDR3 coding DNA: TGTGTCAGCAGCCAGGCAAGACAGGGGTACCTAAACTATGGCTACACCTTC.

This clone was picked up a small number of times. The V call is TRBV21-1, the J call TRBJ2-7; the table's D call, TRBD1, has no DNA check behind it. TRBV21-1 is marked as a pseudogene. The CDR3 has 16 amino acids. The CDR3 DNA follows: TGTGCCAGCAGCATTCCGAGACAGGGGGTCCCCTACGAGCAGTACTTC. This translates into CASSIPRQGVPYEQYF.

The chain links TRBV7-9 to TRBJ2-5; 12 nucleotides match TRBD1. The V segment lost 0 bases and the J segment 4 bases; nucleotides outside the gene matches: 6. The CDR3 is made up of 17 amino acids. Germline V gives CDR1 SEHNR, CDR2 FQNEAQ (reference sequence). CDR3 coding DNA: TGTGCCAGCAGCTTAGCACTCCGGGACAGGGGGCGAGAGACCCAGTACTTC. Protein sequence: CASSLALRDRGRETQYF. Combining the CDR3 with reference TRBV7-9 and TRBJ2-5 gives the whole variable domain DTGVSQNPRHKITKRGQNVTFRCDPISEHNRLYWYRQTLGQGPEFLTYFQNEAQLEKSRLLSDRFSAERPKGSFSTLEIQRTEQGDSAMYLCASSLALRDRGRETQYFGPGTRLLVL.

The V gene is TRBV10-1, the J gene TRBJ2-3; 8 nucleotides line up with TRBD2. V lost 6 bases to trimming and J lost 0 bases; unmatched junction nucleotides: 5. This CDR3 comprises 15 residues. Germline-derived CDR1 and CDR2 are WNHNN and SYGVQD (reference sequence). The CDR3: CASSAGGVSTDTQYF. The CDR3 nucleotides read TGCGCCAGCAGCGCCGGGGGGGTGAGCACAGATACGCAGTATTTT.

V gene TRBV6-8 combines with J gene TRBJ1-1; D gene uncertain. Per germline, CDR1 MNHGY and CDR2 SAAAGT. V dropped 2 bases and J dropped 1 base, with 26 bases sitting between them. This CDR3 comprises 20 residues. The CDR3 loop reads CASSYERLPVASSGNTEAFF. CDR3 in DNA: TGTGCCAGCAGTTACGAAAGGTTACCGGTGGCGAGTTCAGGGAACACTGAAGCTTTCTTT.

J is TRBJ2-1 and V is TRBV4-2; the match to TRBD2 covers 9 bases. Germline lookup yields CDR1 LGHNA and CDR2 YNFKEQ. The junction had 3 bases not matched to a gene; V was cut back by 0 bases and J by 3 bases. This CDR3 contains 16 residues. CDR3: CASSQEASGVYNEQFF. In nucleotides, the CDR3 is TGTGCCAGCAGCCAAGAGGCTAGCGGGGTCTACAATGAGCAGTTCTTC.

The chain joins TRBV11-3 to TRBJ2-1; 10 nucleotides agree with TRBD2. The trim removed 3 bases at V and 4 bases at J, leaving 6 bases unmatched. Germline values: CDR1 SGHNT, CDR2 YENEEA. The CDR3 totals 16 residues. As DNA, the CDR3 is TGTGCCAGCAGCTTGGACAGCGGGGGGGGTTACAATGAGCAGTTCTTC. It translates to CASSLDSGGGYNEQFF.

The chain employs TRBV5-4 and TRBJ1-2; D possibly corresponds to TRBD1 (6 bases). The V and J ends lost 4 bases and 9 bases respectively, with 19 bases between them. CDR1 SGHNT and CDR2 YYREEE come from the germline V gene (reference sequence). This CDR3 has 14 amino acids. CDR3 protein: CASSGNTGKRSYTF. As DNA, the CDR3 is TGTGCCAGCAGCGGAAACACAGGGAAAAGGAGCTACACCTTC. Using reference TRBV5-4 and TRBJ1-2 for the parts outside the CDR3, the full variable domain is ETGVTQSPTHLIKTRGQQVTLRCSSQSGHNTVSWYQQALGQGPQFIFQYYREEENGRGNFPPRFSGLQFPNYSSELNVNALELDDSALYLCASSGNTGKRSYTFGSGTRLTVV.

The DNA for the CDR3 is TGCGCCAGCAGCTTGGAGCTACATGGCTACACCTTC. Its translation is CASSLELHGYTF. This chain joins TRBV5-1 and TRBJ1-2; D remains ambiguous. Trimming stripped 0 bases from V and 6 bases from J, with 6 bases between. The length of the CDR3 is 12 residues. Germline values: CDR1 SGHRS, CDR2 YFSETQ.

In nucleotides, the CDR3 is TGTGCCAGTAAGACAGGGACTCCATACAATGAGCAGTTCTTC. This sequence encodes CASKTGTPYNEQFF. The rearrangement uses TRBV6-6 and TRBJ2-1; D is perhaps TRBD1 (7 bases). The CDR3 totals 14 residues. The V gene lost 9 bases and the J gene lost 4 bases, with 16 bases spanning the gap. CDR1 and CDR2 from the germline V gene are MNHNY and SVGAGI (reference sequence).

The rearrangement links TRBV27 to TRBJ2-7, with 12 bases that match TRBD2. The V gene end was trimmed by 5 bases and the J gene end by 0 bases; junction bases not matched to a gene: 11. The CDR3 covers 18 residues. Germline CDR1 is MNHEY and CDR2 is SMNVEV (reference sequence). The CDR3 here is CASSELAGGPPSSYEQYF. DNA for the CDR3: TGTGCCAGCAGTGAACTAGCGGGGGGCCCCCCGAGCTCCTACGAGCAGTACTTC.

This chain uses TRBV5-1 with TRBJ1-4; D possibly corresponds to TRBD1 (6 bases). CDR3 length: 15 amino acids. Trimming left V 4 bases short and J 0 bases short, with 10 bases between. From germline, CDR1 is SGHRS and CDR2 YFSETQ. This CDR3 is CASSATGSTNEKLFF. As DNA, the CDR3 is TGCGCCAGCAGCGCCACAGGGTCAACTAATGAAAAACTGTTTTTT.

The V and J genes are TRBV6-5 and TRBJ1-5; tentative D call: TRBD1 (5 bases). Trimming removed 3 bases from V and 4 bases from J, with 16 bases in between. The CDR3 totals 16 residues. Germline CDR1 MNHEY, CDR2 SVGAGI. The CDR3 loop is CASSYMGGIRNQPQHF. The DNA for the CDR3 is TGTGCCAGCAGTTATATGGGGGGTATAAGGAATCAGCCCCAGCATTTT.

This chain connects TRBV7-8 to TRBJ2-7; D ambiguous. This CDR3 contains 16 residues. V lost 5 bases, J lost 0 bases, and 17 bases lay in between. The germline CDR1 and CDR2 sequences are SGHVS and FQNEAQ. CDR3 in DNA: TGTGCCAGCAGCCCTCCCATAAGACTGGGCTCCTACGAGCAGTACTTC. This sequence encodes CASSPPIRLGSYEQYF.